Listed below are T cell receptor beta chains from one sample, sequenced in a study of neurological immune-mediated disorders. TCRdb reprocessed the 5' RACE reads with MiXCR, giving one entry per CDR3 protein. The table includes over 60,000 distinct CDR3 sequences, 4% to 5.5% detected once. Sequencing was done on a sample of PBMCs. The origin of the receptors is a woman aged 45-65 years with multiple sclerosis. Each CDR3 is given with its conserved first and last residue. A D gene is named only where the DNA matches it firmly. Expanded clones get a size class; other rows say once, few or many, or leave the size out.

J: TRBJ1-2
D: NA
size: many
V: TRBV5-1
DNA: TGCGCCAGCAGCTTGGAGAGCGGGAGTGGCTACACCTTC
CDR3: CASSLESGSGYTF

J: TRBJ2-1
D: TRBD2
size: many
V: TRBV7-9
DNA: TGTGCCAGCGGGAGGGATTTGGCCAATGAGCAGTTCTTC
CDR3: CASGRDLANEQFF

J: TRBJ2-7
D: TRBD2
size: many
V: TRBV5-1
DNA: TGCGCCAGCAGCTTTTCCACGGGAGGCGAGCAGTACTTC
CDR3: CASSFSTGGEQYF

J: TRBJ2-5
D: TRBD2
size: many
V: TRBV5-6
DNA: TGTGCCAGCAGCTTGCAAAGCGGGGGGGCCGGTGAGACCCAGTACTTC
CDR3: CASSLQSGGAGETQYF

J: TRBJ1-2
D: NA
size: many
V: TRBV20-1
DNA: TGCAGTGCTAGAGTTGAAATGAGGAGGAACTATGGCTACACCTTC
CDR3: CSARVEMRRNYGYTF

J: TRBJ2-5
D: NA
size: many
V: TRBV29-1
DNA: TGCAGCGTTGTAAGGCAGTTAGAGACCCAGTACTTC
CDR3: CSVVRQLETQYF

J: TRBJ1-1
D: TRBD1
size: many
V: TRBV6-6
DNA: TGTGCCAGCGAGATGGGACAGTCGAAGACGTTCTTT
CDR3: CASEMGQSKTFF

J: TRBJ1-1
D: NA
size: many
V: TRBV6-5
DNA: TGTGCCAGCAGTTACGGCCCACAGGCCGAAGCTTTCTTT
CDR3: CASSYGPQAEAFF

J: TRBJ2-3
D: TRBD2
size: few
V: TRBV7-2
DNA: TGTGCCAGCAGCTTAGGGTTAGCGGGGGGCCACACAGATACGCAGTATTTT
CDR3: CASSLGLAGGHTDTQYF

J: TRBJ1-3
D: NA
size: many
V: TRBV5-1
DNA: TGCGCCAGCTCCTCCGATAGCTCTGGAAACACCATATATTTT
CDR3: CASSSDSSGNTIYF

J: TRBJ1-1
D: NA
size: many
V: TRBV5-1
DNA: TGCGCCAGCAGCTTCTCGGGGGTCAACACTGAAGCTTTCTTT
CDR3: CASSFSGVNTEAFF

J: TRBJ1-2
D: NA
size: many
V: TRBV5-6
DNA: TGTGCCAGCAGCTCCCTAAGGGTAGGGTCCTATGGCTACACCTTC
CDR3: CASSSLRVGSYGYTF

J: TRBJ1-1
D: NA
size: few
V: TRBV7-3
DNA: TGTGCCAGTGGACTGGAGAGTTACACTGAAGCTTTCTTT
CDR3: CASGLESYTEAFF

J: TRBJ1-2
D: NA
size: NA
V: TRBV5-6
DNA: TGTGCCAGCAGCTTGGGGCAGGTTCATAACTATGGCTACACCTTC
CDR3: CASSLGQVHNYGYTF

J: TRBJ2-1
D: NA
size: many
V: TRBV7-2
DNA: TGTGCCAGCAGCTTAGTGGGGGTACGGACAGACAATGAGCAGTTCTTC
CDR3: CASSLVGVRTDNEQFF

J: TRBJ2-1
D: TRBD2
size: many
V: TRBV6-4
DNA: TGTGCCAGCAGTGTGGAGCGGGGGGCCAACAATGAGCAGTTCTTC
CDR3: CASSVERGANNEQFF

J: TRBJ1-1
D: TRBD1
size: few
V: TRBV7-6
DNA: TGTGCCAGCAGCCAGGGAGGACAGGGGACTGAAGCTTTCTTT
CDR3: CASSQGGQGTEAFF

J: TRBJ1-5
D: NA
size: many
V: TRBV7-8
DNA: TGTGCCAGCAGCTTTACGGATAGGAGCAATCAGCCCCAGCATTTT
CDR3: CASSFTDRSNQPQHF

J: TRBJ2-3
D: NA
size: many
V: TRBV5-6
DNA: TGTGCCAGCAGCTCATCCGGACAGACAGATACGCAGTATTTT
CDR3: CASSSSGQTDTQYF

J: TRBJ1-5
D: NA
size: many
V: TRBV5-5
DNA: TGTGCCAGCAGCTCAGTCGGTTCGGGGGCCAATCAGCCCCAGCATTTT
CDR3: CASSSVGSGANQPQHF

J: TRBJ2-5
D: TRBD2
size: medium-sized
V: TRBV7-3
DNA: TGTGCCAGCAGCTCCGGGGGGGCCCTTGAGACCCAGTACTTC
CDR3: CASSSGGALETQYF

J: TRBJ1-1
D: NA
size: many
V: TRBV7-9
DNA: TGTGCCAGCAGCTTAGTGGAGGGAACTGAAGCTTTCTTT
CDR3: CASSLVEGTEAFF

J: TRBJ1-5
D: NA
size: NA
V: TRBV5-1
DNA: TGCGCCAGCAGCCTGGAAATCGGTCAGCCCCAGCATTTT
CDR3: CASSLEIGQPQHF

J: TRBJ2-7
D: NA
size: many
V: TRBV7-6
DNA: TGTGCCAGCAGCTTAAGTATCGGGTACGAGCAGTACTTC
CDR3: CASSLSIGYEQYF

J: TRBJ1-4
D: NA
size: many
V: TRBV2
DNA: TGTGCCAGCAGTCGGAATGAAAAACTGTTTTTT
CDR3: CASSRNEKLFF

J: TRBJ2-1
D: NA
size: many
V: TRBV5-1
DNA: TGCGCCAGCAGCTTGGCCTCAGGGGCGGGCTACAATGAGCAGTTCTTC
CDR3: CASSLASGAGYNEQFF

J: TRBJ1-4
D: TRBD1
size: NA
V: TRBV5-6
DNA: TGTGCCAGCAGCCTCAGGGGGCCGGATGAAAAACTGTTTTTT
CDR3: CASSLRGPDEKLFF

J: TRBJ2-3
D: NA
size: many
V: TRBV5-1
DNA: TGCGCCAGCAGCTTGGCCAGGGCTGGAGATACGCAGTATTTT
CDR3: CASSLARAGDTQYF

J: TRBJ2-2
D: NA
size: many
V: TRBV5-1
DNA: TGCGCCAGCAGCTTGGCATCCACTAACACCGGGGAGCTGTTTTTT
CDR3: CASSLASTNTGELFF

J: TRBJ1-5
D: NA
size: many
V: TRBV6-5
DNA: TGTGCCAGCAGTAGTGGGATGGATCAGCCCCAGCATTTT
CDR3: CASSSGMDQPQHF

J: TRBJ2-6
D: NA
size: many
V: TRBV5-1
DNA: TGCGCCAGCAGTGAGCTTTCTGGGGCCAACGTCCTGACTTTC
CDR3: CASSELSGANVLTF

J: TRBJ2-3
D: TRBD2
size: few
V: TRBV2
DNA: TGTGCCATAACGACTAGCGGGGGGGCAAGGGGCACAGATACGCAGTATTTT
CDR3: CAITTSGGARGTDTQYF

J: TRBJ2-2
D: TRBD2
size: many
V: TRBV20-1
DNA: TGCAGTGCTAGAGACGCCGGGACTAGCGTTACGAACACCGGGGAGCTGTTTTTT
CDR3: CSARDAGTSVTNTGELFF

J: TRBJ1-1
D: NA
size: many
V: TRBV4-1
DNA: TGCGCCAGCAGCCCCGTTATCGGAGACTCTTTTAACACTGAAGCTTTCTTT
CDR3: CASSPVIGDSFNTEAFF

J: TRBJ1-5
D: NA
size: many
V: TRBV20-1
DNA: TGCAGTGCTAGTAACAGCAATCAGCCCCAGCATTTT
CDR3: CSASNSNQPQHF

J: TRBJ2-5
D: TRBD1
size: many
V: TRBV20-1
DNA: TGCAGTGCTCGAAACAGGGGTATTAGGGAGACCCAGTACTTC
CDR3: CSARNRGIRETQYF

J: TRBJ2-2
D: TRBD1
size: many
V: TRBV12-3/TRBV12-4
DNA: TGTGCCAGCAGTTTCCTCGGGACAGGGGTGGTCGGGGAGCTGTTTTTT
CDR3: CASSFLGTGVVGELFF

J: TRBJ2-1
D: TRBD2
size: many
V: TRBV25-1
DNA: TGTGCCAGCAGTGACCCGGCAACGACTAGCGGGGGGAAACACAATGAGCAGTTCTTC
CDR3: CASSDPATTSGGKHNEQFF

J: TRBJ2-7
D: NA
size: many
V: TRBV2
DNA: TGTGCCAGCATTGAACAGAGGATGATCAACGAGCAGTACTTC
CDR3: CASIEQRMINEQYF

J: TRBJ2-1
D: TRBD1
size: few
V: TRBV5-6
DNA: TGTGCCAGCAGCTTTAGACAGGGGCTTCCCACCTACAATGAGCAGTTCTTC
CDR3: CASSFRQGLPTYNEQFF

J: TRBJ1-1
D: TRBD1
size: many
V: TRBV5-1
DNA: TGCGCCAGCAGCTTGGTGGGACAGGGGTCTCCGGCTTTCTTT
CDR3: CASSLVGQGSPAFF

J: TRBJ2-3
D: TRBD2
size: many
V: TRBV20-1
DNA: TGCAGTGCTGATACTAGCGGGGGGGCAGCAGATACGCAGTATTTT
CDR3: CSADTSGGAADTQYF

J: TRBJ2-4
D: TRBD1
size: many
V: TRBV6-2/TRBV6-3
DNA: TGTGCCAGCAACACAGGGGGCGCGGGGAAAAACATTCAGTACTTC
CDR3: CASNTGGAGKNIQYF

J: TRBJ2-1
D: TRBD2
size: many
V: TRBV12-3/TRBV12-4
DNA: TGTGCCAGCATCCCGCGGGCGGGGGGGAAATACAATGAGCAGTTCTTC
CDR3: CASIPRAGGKYNEQFF

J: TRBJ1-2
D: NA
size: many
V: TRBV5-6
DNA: TGTGCCAGCAGCTTGGACAGGGTGCATGGCTACACCTTC
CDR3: CASSLDRVHGYTF

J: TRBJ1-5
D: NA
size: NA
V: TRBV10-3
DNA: TGTGCCACCCAGGGGTCTACACCCCAGCCCCAGCATTTT
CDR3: CATQGSTPQPQHF

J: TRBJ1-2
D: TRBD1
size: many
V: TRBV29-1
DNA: TGCAGCGCGGGACAGGGGGCGGTTGGCTACACCTTC
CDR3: CSAGQGAVGYTF

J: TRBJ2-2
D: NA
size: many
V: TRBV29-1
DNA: TGCAGCGTTGTCCCTAGGGGGGGGCTTGAATCTGGGGAGCTGTTTTTT
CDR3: CSVVPRGGLESGELFF

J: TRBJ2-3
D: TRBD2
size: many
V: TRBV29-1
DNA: TGCAGCGCATCAGTAGCGGGCCCCACAGATACGCAGTATTTT
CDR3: CSASVAGPTDTQYF

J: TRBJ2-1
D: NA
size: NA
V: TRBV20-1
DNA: TGCAGTGCTACCGGAGTGTGGGACAATGAGCAGTTCTTC
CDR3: CSATGVWDNEQFF

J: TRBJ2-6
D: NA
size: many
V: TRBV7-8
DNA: TGTGCCAGCAGCTTAAGGCAGATCTCTGGGGCCAACGTCCTGACTTTC
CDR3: CASSLRQISGANVLTF

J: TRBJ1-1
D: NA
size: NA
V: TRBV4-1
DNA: TGCGCCAGCAGCCAAGGTGAAGATGAAGCTTTCTTT
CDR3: CASSQGEDEAFF

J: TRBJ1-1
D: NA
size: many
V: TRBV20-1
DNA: TGCAGTGCTAGTCCCCTGAACACTGAAGCTTTCTTT
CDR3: CSASPLNTEAFF

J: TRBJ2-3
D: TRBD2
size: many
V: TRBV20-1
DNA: TGCAGTGGCGGGGGTTGGGATACGCAGTATTTT
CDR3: CSGGGWDTQYF

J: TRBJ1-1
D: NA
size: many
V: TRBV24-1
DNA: TGTGCCACCAGTGACCCCGTTGGGGTGAAAGCTTTCTTT
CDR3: CATSDPVGVKAFF